This T cell receptor (beta chain) was retrieved from a study of cytomegalovirus exposure and HLA in healthy donors. CDR1 and CDR2 from the germline V gene are SEHNR and FQNEAQ (reference sequence). The CDR3 runs to 13 residues. V gave up 1 base and J gave up 5 bases, with 8 bases separating them. PCR primers comprised 60 Vbeta and 13 Jbeta primers. Profiling relied on immunoSEQ multiplex PCR, and the TCRdb table lists in-frame clones only, not all of them. The sample lists more than 90,000 clones, around 85% occurring once. The source material was PBMCs. This receptor was identified in a young man in good health and CMV-seronegative. This chain connects TRBV7-9 to TRBJ1-2; D unresolved. CDR3 DNA sequence: TGTGCCAGCAGCTTAGATACAGTTTATGGCTACACCTTC. This translates into CASSLDTVYGYTF.